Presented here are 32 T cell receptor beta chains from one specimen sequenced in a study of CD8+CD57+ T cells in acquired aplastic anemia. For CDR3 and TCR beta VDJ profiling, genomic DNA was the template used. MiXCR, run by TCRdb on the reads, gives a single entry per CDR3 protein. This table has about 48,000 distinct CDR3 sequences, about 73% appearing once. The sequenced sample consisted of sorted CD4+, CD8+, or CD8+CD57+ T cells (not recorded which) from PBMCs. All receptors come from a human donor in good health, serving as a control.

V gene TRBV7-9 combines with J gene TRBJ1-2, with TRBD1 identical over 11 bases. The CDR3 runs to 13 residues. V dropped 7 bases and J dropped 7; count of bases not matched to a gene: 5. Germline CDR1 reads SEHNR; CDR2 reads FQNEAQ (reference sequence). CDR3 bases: TGTGCCAGCACCGGACAGGGGGCTTTTGGCTACACCTTC. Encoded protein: CASTGQGAFGYTF.

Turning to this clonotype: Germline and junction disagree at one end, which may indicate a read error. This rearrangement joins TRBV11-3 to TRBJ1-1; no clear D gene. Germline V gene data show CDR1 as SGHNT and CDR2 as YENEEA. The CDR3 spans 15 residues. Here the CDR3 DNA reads TGTGCCAGCAGCCTAGATCTCGAGGCGAACACTGAAGCTTTCTTT. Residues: CASSLDLEANTEAFF.

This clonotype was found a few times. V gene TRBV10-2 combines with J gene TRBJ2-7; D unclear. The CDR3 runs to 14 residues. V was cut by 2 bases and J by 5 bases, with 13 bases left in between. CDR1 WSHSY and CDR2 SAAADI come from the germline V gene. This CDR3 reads CASSEDAEGNEQYF. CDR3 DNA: TGCGCCAGCAGTGAGGACGCAGAAGGAAACGAGCAGTACTTC.

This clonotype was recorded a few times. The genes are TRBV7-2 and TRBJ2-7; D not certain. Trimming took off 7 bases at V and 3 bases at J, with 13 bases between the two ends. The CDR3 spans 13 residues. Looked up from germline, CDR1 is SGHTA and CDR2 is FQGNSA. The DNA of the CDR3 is TGTGCCAGCACCTCTACCCCAGGCTACGAGCAGTACTTC. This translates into CASTSTPGYEQYF.

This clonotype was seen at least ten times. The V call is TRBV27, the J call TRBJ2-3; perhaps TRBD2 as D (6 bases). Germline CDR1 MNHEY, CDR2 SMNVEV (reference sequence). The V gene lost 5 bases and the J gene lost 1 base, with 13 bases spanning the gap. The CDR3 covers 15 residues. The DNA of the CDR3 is TGTGCCAGCAGTGCCCGGGTAGCGGGCACAGATACGCAGTATTTT. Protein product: CASSARVAGTDTQYF.

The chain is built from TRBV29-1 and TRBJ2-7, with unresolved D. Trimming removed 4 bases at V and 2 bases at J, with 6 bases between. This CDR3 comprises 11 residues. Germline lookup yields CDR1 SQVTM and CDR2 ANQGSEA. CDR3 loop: CSVAITYEQYF. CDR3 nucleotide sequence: TGCAGCGTTGCTATTACCTACGAGCAGTACTTC.

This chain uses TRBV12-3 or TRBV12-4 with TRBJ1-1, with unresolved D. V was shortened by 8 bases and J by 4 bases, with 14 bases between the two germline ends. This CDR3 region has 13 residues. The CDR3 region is CASGLEGSTEAFF. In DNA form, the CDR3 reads TGTGCCAGCGGACTCGAAGGGTCCACTGAAGCTTTCTTT.

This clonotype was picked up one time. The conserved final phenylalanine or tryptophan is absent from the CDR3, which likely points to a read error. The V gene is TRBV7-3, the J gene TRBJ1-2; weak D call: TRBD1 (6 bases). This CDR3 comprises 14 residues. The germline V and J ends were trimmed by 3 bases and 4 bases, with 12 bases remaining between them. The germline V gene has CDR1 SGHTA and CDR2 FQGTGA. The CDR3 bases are TGTGCCAGCAGCTTGGACAGCGTCCCCTATGGCTACACCCTC. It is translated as CASSLDSVPYGYTL.

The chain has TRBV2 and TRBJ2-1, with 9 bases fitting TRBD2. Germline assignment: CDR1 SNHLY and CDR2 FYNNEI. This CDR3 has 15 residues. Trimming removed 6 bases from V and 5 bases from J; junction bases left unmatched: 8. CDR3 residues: CASRGSGRQNNEQFF. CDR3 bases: TGTGCCAGCAGAGGAAGCGGGAGGCAGAACAATGAGCAGTTCTTC. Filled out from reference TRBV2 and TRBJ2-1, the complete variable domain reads EPEVTQTPSHQVTQMGQEVILRCVPISNHLYFYWYRQILGQKVEFLVSFYNNEISEKSEIFDDQFSVERPDGSNFTLKIRSTKLEDSAMYFCASRGSGRQNNEQFFGPGTRLTVL.

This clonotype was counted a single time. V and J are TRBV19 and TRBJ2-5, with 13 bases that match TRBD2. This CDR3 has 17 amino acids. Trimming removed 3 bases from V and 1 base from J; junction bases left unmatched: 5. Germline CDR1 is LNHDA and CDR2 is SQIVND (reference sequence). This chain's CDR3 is CASSISGLAGLQETQYF. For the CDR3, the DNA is TGTGCCAGTAGTATCTCGGGACTAGCGGGGCTCCAAGAGACCCAGTACTTC.

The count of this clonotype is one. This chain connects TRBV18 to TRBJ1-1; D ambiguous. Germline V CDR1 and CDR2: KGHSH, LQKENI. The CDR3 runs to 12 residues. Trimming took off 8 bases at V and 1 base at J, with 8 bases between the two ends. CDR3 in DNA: TGTGCCAGCAGCCATGAGAACACTGAAGCTTTCTTT. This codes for CASSHENTEAFF.

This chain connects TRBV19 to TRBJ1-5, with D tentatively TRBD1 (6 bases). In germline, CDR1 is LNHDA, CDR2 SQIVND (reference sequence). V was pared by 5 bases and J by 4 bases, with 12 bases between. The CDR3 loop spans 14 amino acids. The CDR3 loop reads CASSLSGANQPQHF. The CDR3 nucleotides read TGTGCCAGTAGTCTCTCGGGGGCAAATCAGCCCCAGCATTTT.

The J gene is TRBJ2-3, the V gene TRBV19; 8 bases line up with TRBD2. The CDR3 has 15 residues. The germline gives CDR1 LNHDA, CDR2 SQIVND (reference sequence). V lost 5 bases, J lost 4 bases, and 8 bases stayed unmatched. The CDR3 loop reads CASSDRGGKADTQYF. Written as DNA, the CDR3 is TGTGCCAGTAGTGATCGGGGGGGGAAGGCAGATACGCAGTATTTT. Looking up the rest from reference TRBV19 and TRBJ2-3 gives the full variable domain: DGGITQSPKYLFRKEGQNVTLSCEQNLNHDAMYWYRQDPGQGLRLIYYSQIVNDFQKGDIAEGYSVSREKKESFPLTVTSAQKNPTAFYLCASSDRGGKADTQYFGPGTRLTVL.

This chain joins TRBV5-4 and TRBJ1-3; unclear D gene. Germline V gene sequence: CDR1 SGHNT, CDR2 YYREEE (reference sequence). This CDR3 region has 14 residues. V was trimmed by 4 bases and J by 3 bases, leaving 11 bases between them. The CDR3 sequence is CASSQRTVGNTIYF. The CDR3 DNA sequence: TGTGCCAGCAGCCAAAGGACGGTTGGAAACACCATATATTTT.

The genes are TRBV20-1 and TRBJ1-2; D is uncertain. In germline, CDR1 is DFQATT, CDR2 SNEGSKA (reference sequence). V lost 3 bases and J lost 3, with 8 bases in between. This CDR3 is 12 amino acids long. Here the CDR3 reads CSARVEDYGYTF. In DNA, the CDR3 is TGCAGTGCTAGGGTCGAGGACTATGGCTACACCTTC.

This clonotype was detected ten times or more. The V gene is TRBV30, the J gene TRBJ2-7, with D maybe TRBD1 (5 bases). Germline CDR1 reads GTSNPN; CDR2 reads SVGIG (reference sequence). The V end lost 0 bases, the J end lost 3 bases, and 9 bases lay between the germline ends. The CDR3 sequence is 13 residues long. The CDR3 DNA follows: TGTGCCTGGAGTGTAGGAACAGGCTACGAGCAGTACTTC. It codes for CAWSVGTGYEQYF.

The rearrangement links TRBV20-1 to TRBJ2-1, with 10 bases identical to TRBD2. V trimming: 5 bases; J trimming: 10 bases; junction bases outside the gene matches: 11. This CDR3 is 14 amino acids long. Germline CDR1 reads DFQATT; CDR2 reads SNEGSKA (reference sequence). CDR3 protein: CSAVSGTSEYEQFF. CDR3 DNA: TGCAGTGCTGTCTCCGGGACTAGCGAATACGAGCAGTTCTTC.

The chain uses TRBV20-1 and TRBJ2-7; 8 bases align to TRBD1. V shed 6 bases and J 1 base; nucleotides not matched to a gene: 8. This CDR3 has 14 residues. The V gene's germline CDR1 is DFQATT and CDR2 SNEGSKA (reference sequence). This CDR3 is CSARGDRQSYEQYF. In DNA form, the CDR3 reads TGCAGTGCACGAGGGGACAGGCAATCCTACGAGCAGTACTTC.

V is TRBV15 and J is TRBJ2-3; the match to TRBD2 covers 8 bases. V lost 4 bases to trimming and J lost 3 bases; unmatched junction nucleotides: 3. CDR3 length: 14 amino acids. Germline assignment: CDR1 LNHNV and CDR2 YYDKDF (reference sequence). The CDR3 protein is CATSNRGGTDTQYF. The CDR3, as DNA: TGTGCCACCAGCAACCGGGGGGGAACAGATACGCAGTATTTT.

The CDR3, as DNA: TGCGCCAGCAGTGAGCAGGGGGGCACACCCCTCCACTTT. Protein sequence: CASSEQGGTPLHF. The chain has TRBV10-1 and TRBJ1-6; 7 positions agree with TRBD1. Germline V gene sequence: CDR1 WNHNN, CDR2 SYGVQD (reference sequence). The CDR3 runs 13 residues. Losses at the gene ends were 2 bases for V and 11 bases for J; bases not matched to a gene: 3.

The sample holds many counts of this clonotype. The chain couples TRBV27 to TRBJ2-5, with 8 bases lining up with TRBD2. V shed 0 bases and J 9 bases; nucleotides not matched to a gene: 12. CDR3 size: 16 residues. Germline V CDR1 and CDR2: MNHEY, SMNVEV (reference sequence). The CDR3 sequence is CASSLSSGSLLLAQYF. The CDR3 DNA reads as TGTGCCAGCAGTTTATCGAGCGGGAGCTTGCTTTTGGCCCAGTACTTC.

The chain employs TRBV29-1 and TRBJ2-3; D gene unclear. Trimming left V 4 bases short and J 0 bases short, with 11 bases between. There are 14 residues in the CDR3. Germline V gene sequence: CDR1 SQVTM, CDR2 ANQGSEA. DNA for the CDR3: TGCAGCGTTGGCTTTACTCTGAGCACAGATACGCAGTATTTT. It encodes CSVGFTLSTDTQYF.

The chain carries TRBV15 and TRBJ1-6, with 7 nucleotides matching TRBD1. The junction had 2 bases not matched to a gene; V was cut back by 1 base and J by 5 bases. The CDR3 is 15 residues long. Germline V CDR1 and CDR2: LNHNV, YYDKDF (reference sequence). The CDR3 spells CATSRVDRDNSPLHF. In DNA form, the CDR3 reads TGTGCCACCAGCAGAGTCGACAGGGATAATTCACCCCTCCACTTT. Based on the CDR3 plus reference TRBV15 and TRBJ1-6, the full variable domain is DAMVIQNPRYQVTQFGKPVTLSCSQTLNHNVMYWYQQKSSQAPKLLFHYYDKDFNNEADTPDNFQSRRPNTSFCFLDIRSPGLGDTAMYLCATSRVDRDNSPLHFGNGTRLTVT.

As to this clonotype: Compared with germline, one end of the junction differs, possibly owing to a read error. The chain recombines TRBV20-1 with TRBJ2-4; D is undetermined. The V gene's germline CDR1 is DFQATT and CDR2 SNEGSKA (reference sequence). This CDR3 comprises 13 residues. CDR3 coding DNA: TGCAGTGCCGGGCAACCAGCCCAAAACATTCAGTACTTC. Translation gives CSAGQPAQNIQYF.

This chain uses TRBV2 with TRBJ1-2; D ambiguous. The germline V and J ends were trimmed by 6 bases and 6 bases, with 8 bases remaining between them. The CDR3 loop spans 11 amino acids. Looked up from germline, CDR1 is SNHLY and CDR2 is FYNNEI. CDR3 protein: CASRGYDGYTF. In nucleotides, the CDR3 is TGTGCCAGCAGGGGGTACGATGGCTACACCTTC.

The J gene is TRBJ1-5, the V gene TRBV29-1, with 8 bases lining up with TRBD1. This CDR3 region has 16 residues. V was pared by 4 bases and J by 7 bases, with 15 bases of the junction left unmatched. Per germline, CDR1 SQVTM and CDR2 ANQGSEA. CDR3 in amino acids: CSVGRGGTGEVQPQHF. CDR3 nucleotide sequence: TGCAGCGTTGGTCGGGGGGGGACAGGTGAAGTCCAGCCCCAGCATTTT. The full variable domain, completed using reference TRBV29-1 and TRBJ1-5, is SAVISQKPSRDICQRGTSLTIQCQVDSQVTMMFWYRQQPGQSLTLIATANQGSEATYESGFVIDKFPISRPNLTFSTLTVSNMSPEDSSIYLCSVGRGGTGEVQPQHFGDGTRLSIL.

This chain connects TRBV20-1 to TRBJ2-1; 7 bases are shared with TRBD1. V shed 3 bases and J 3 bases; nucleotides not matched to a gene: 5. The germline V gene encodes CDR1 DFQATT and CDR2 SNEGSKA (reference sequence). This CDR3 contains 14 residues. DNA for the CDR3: TGCAGTGCTAGTGGGACAGAAAACTACAATGAGCAGTTCTTC. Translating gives CSASGTENYNEQFF.

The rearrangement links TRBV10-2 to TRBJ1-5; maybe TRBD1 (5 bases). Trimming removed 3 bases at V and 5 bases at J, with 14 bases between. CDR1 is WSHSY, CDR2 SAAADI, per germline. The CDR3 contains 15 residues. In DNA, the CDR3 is TGCGCCAGCAGTGAATTCTGGGGGGGGGATCAGCCCCAGCATTTT. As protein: CASSEFWGGDQPQHF.

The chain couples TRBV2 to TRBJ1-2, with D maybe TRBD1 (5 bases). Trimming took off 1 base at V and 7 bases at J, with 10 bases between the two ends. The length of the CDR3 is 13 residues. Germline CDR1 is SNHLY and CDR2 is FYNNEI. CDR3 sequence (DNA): TGTGCCAGCAGTGAAGTGCAGAGGGGTGGCTACACCTTC. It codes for CASSEVQRGGYTF.

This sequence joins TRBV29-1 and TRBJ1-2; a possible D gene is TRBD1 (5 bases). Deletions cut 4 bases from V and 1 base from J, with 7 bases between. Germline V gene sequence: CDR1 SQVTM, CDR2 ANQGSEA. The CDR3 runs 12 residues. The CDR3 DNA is TGCAGCGTTGCAGGGTTTAACTATGGCTACACCTTC. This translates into CSVAGFNYGYTF.

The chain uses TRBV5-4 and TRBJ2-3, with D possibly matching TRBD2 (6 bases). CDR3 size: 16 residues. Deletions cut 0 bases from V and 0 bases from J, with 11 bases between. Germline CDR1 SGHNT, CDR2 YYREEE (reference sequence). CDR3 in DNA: TGTGCCAGCAGCTTGGAGGGACTCCCTAGCACAGATACGCAGTATTTT. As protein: CASSLEGLPSTDTQYF.

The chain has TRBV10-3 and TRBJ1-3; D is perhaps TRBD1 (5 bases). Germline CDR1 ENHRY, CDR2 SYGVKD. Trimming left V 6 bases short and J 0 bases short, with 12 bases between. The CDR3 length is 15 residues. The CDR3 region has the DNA TGTGCCATCAGGGACGGGACGAGCTCTGGAAACACCATATATTTT. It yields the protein CAIRDGTSSGNTIYF.